Listed here are 17 T cell receptor beta chains from one sample, sequenced in a study of blood T cell repertoires in COVID-19. Assay: immunoSEQ multiplex PCR; the TCRdb copy retains only in-frame clones and omits some. The data show under 200,000 clones, around nine tenths seen once. The specimen was peripheral blood. The receptors were gathered from a man in his sixties with COVID-19, enrolled during active disease.

The V call is TRBV18, the J call TRBJ1-1, with D possibly TRBD1 on 6 matching bases. This CDR3 has 16 amino acids. The germline V gene encodes CDR1 KGHSH and CDR2 LQKENI. Trimming removed 3 bases from V and 0 bases from J, with 14 bases in between. The CDR3 DNA is TGTGCCAGCTCACCCCGCCGGGGGGCCCTGAACACTGAAGCTTTCTTT. It specifies CASSPRRGALNTEAFF.

The CDR3 spells CASSVSPGSQETQYF. In DNA form, the CDR3 reads TGTGCCAGCAGCGTAAGCCCAGGTTCACAAGAGACCCAGTACTTC. The V and J genes are TRBV9 and TRBJ2-5; D unclear. From germline, CDR1 is SGDLS and CDR2 YYNGEE. Trimming left V 1 base short and J 2 bases short, with 12 bases between. The length of the CDR3 is 15 residues.

The rearrangement uses TRBV14 and TRBJ1-1, with 11 bases lining up with TRBD1. J lost 4 bases, V lost 5 bases, and 0 bases had no gene match. The CDR3 is made up of 13 amino acids. Germline assignment: CDR1 SGHDN and CDR2 FVKESK. The CDR3 DNA reads TGTGCCAGCAGCGGACAGGGGGCCACTGAAGCTTTCTTT. It yields the protein CASSGQGATEAFF.

V and J are TRBV6-5 and TRBJ1-2; D might be TRBD1 (5 bases). Trimming stripped 8 bases from V and 4 bases from J, with 20 bases between. Germline V CDR1 and CDR2: MNHEY, SVGAGI. The CDR3 consists of 15 residues. CDR3 loop: CASFSHPGNSYGYTF. The CDR3 region has the DNA TGTGCCAGCTTTTCCCACCCAGGGAATTCCTATGGCTACACCTTC.

The V and J genes are TRBV6-5 and TRBJ2-3; a weak D match, TRBD2 (6 bases). Per the germline V gene, CDR1 is MNHEY and CDR2 is SVGAGI. The V end lost 6 bases, the J end lost 3 bases, and 16 bases lay between the germline ends. The CDR3 covers 15 residues. The CDR3: CASRSVSLATDTQYF. As DNA, the CDR3 is TGTGCCAGCAGGTCCGTCTCACTAGCAACAGATACGCAGTATTTT.

The chain recombines TRBV3-1 (or the pseudogene TRBV3-2) with TRBJ1-6; TRBD1 agrees at 9 bases. V was pared by 4 bases and J by 7 bases, with 5 bases of the junction left unmatched. Germline V gene sequence: CDR1 LGHDT, CDR2 YNNKEL (reference sequence). The CDR3 extends over 15 amino acids. CDR3 region: CASSRGTGNNSPLHF. In DNA, the CDR3 is TGTGCCAGCAGCCGCGGGACAGGGAACAATTCACCCCTCCACTTT.

V and J are TRBV28 and TRBJ1-4; TRBD1 might be the D (5 bases). Looked up from germline, CDR1 is MDHEN and CDR2 is SYDVKM. V lost 4 bases and J lost 7, with 13 bases in between. The CDR3 contains 14 residues. The CDR3 DNA is TGTGCCAGCAGTTCCAGGGACGGGGGTGAAAAACTGTTTTTT. It specifies CASSSRDGGEKLFF.

The J gene is TRBJ1-2, the V gene TRBV10-3; D remains ambiguous. Germline-derived CDR1 and CDR2 are ENHRY and SYGVKD. V lost 5 bases to trimming and J lost 4 bases, with 14 bases between them. CDR3 length: 14 residues. The CDR3 DNA reads as TGTGCCATCAGTAACCACGGGAATAGCTATGGCTACACCTTC. Residues: CAISNHGNSYGYTF.

The chain carries TRBV20-1 and TRBJ1-6, with 9 bases lining up with TRBD1. The CDR3 is made up of 15 amino acids. Germline CDR1 DFQATT, CDR2 SNEGSKA (reference sequence). V shed 3 bases, J shed 7 bases, and the junction held 7 bases outside the gene matches. In nucleotides, the CDR3 is TGCAGTGCTAGTACCACAGGGGGCGACAATTCACCCCTCCACTTT. This encodes CSASTTGGDNSPLHF.

This chain connects TRBV5-1 to TRBJ1-3; D not certain. Germline CDR1 and CDR2: SGHRS and YFSETQ. CDR3 size: 14 residues. Trimming cost V 4 bases and J 3 bases, with 11 bases left between them. The CDR3 DNA sequence: TGCGCCAGCAGCCCTGACTTGGGTGGAAACACCATATATTTT. The encoded protein is CASSPDLGGNTIYF.

This clone has just a few counts. The chain employs TRBV29-1 and TRBJ2-7; 8 positions match TRBD2. V was pared by 6 bases and J by 4 bases, with 8 bases of the junction left unmatched. In germline, CDR1 is SQVTM, CDR2 ANQGSEA. The CDR3 is made up of 13 amino acids. The CDR3, as DNA: TGCAGCGTGGACCCGGGGGGGTCTTACGAGCAGTACTTC. Protein product: CSVDPGGSYEQYF.

The chain combines TRBV7-2 with TRBJ2-7; the match to TRBD1 covers 8 bases. There are 14 residues in the CDR3. From germline, CDR1 is SGHTA and CDR2 FQGNSA. J gave up 5 bases and V 5 bases, and 8 bases lay outside the gene matches. CDR3 nucleotide sequence: TGTGCCAGCAGCCCTAACAGGGGGTTCCACGAGCAGTACTTC. Residues: CASSPNRGFHEQYF.

This rearrangement joins TRBV28 to TRBJ1-2, with TRBD1 as a possible D gene (6 bases). Germline-derived CDR1 and CDR2 are MDHEN and SYDVKM. The CDR3 is 15 residues long. The V end lost 5 bases, the J end lost 1 base, and 14 bases lay between the germline ends. CDR3 sequence: CASSGGQHINYGYTF. CDR3 bases: TGTGCCAGCAGTGGAGGACAGCATATTAACTATGGCTACACCTTC.

To note about this clone: A junction boundary mismatches the germline segment, possibly from a read error. V usage is TRBV7-7 and J usage is TRBJ2-2, with 7 nucleotides matching TRBD1. The germline V gene has CDR1 SSHAT and CDR2 FNYEAQ (reference sequence). This CDR3 is 15 amino acids long. The CDR3 bases are TGTGCTAGCAGTCCGGGACAGAGGTACACCGGGGAGCTGTTTTTT. Its translation is CASSPGQRYTGELFF.

The chain recombines TRBV11-2 with TRBJ2-2; D uncertain. Per the germline V gene, CDR1 is SGHAT and CDR2 is FQNNGV. Trimming cost V 1 base and J 4 bases, with 10 bases left between them. CDR3 size: 15 residues. The DNA for the CDR3 is TGTGCCAGCAGCTTAGCCCGCACAGCCACCGGGGAGCTGTTTTTT. Its protein product is CASSLARTATGELFF.

The rearrangement links TRBV5-4 to TRBJ2-1; D is perhaps TRBD1 (5 bases). This CDR3 has 14 residues. Trimming shortened V by 3 bases and J by 3 bases, and 10 bases separated the two germline ends. Germline V CDR1 and CDR2: SGHNT, YYREEE (reference sequence). The CDR3 DNA reads as TGTGCCAGCAGCTCGAAGCAGGGCTACAATGAGCAGTTCTTC. Residues: CASSSKQGYNEQFF.

This sequence joins TRBV9 and TRBJ1-5, with 9 nucleotides matching TRBD1. The CDR3 totals 15 residues. Looked up from germline, CDR1 is SGDLS and CDR2 is YYNGEE. V was clipped by 3 bases and J by 3 bases; unmatched bases: 4. DNA for the CDR3: TGTGCCAGCAGCGCGGGGACAGGGTCCAATCAGCCCCAGCATTTT. Translation gives CASSAGTGSNQPQHF.